The sequence of this T cell receptor (beta chain) was determined in a study of a mutant IDH1 vaccine in newly diagnosed glioma. This CDR3 comprises 17 residues. Notes on this clone: Its antigen is currently unknown.

Time point in this sample: week 23, last vaccination. Each dose delivered 300 ug of mutant IDH1 20-mer peptide subcutaneously with imiquimod. The protocol was immunoSEQ multiplex PCR, while the TCRdb copy is restricted to in-frame clones and leaves out a portion. Seen here are 45,000 to 65,000 clones, 80% to 90% observed once, and the top ten hold about 8.8%. The sequence was collected from a woman in her 40s with glioma. Some clones in this sample may be carry-over from other donors' samples. The material sequenced was PBMCs, taken from a glioma patient whose treatment included an IDH1 peptide vaccine. The chain combines TRBV12-1 with TRBJ1-5. TRBV12-1 constitutes a pseudogene. The CDR3 here is CASSFGGRGEDNQPQHF. The CDR3 DNA reads as TGTGCCAGCAGCTTTGGCGGGAGAGGGGAAGACAATCAGCCCCAGCATTTT.